The next 3 T cell receptor beta chains were all read from a single sample in a study of control samples from healthy donors and cancer patients. TCRdb keeps only in-frame clones here, not all; method: immunoSEQ multiplex PCR. The top ten hold roughly 2% of the sample, which has 98,000 or so clones, roughly four fifths seen once. Sequenced material: blood. These TCRs come from a man in his 60s in good health.

There are a few counts of this clone. The chain couples TRBV7-8 to TRBJ2-7; no clear D. Germline CDR1 SGHVS, CDR2 FQNEAQ. The CDR3 loop spans 16 amino acids. V was cut by 0 bases and J by 0 bases, with 12 bases left in between. The CDR3 DNA reads TGTGCCAGCAGCTTAGCGGTAGAGGAGACCTCCTACGAGCAGTACTTC. It specifies CASSLAVEETSYEQYF.

The chain employs TRBV18 and TRBJ1-1; no clear D. The CDR3 covers 14 residues. CDR1 KGHSH and CDR2 LQKENI come from the germline V gene. V lost 2 bases and J lost 4, with 11 bases in between. The CDR3 is CASSPSEGSTEAFF. CDR3 coding DNA: TGTGCCAGCTCACCAAGCGAAGGGAGCACTGAAGCTTTCTTT.

The V gene is TRBV5-1, the J gene TRBJ1-1; TRBD1 aligns across 9 bases. J lost 6 bases, V lost 4 bases, and 7 bases had no gene match. From germline, CDR1 is SGHRS and CDR2 YFSETQ. The CDR3 loop spans 14 amino acids. The CDR3 sequence is CASSPQGALAEAFF. CDR3 sequence (DNA): TGCGCCAGCAGCCCACAGGGGGCGCTTGCTGAAGCTTTCTTT.